These 8 T cell receptor beta chains originate from one sample sequenced in a study of glioma-infiltrating T cells after dendritic cell vaccination. Some clones are missing from TCRdb's copy, which holds only in-frame ones; the method was immunoSEQ multiplex PCR. The data hold 49,000 or so clones, with approximately 85% observed a single time. The source material was blood, sampled before dendritic cell vaccination. These receptors all come from a human donor with glioblastoma.

Comments on this clone: Germline is not matched at one junction end, which may reflect a read error. The chain joins TRBV5-6 to TRBJ2-1; 7 bases are shared with TRBD1. There are 15 residues in the CDR3. Germline V gene sequence: CDR1 SGHDT, CDR2 YYEEEE. This CDR3 reads CASSWTGTVLNGQFF. The CDR3 coding sequence is TGTGCCAGCAGCTGGACCGGGACAGTTCTTAATGGGCAGTTCTTC.

The V call is TRBV5-1, the J call TRBJ2-3; 8 nucleotides match TRBD1. The end of the DNA is better explained by TRBJ1-5, so the J call may be wrong. Germline V gene lookup returns CDR1 SGHRS and CDR2 YFSETQ. The CDR3 extends over 16 amino acids. The CDR3 sequence is CASSGTGGGPTDTQHF. As DNA, the CDR3 is TGCGCCAGCAGCGGTACAGGGGGTGGCCCCACAGATACGCAGCATTTT.

J is TRBJ2-6 and V is TRBV30; a weak D match, TRBD1 (5 bases). The V end was cut by 5 bases, the J end by 0 bases, with 17 bases between. The V gene's germline CDR1 is GTSNPN and CDR2 SVGIG (reference sequence). The length of the CDR3 is 17 residues. The CDR3 coding sequence is TGTGCCTGGGACGTACGAGACAGATACTCTGGGGCCAACGTCCTGACTTTC. It encodes CAWDVRDRYSGANVLTF.

V is TRBV5-1 and J is TRBJ1-1; a possible D gene is TRBD1 (6 bases). Trimming removed 0 bases from V and 7 bases from J, with 16 bases in between. The germline gives CDR1 SGHRS, CDR2 YFSETQ. The CDR3 consists of 15 residues. CDR3 nucleotide sequence: TGCGCCAGCAGCTTGGAGCCACAGGGATATCATGAAGCTTTCTTT. It is translated as CASSLEPQGYHEAFF.

This chain connects TRBV6-5 to TRBJ1-3; 8 positions agree with TRBD1. Per the germline V gene, CDR1 is MNHEY and CDR2 is SVGAGI. The CDR3 length is 15 residues. V lost 6 bases and J lost 4; bases outside the gene matches: 8. The CDR3 region is CASRATGARGNTIYF. The CDR3 coding sequence is TGTGCCAGCAGAGCGACAGGGGCACGAGGAAACACCATATATTTT.

By share of the sample, this clone is medium-sized. This chain connects TRBV19 to TRBJ2-1; 9 bases are shared with TRBD2. The germline gives CDR1 LNHDA, CDR2 SQIVND (reference sequence). The CDR3 totals 15 residues. Trimming at V came to 4 bases and at J to 6 bases, leaving 7 bases not matched to a gene. The CDR3 nucleotides read TGTGCCAGTAGTAGATATAGCGGGAGTGCCAATGAGCAGTTCTTC. It encodes CASSRYSGSANEQFF.

V gene TRBV18 combines with J gene TRBJ2-7, with 11 bases fitting TRBD1. V lost 3 bases and J lost 6; bases outside the gene matches: 4. Germline-derived CDR1 and CDR2 are KGHSH and LQKENI. CDR3 length: 14 residues. DNA for the CDR3: TGTGCCAGCTCACCCCGGGGACAGGGGGTCGAGCAGTACTTC. Amino acid sequence: CASSPRGQGVEQYF.

The gene calls are TRBV4-1 and TRBJ2-7; tentatively, D is TRBD1 (6 bases). Deletions cut 2 bases from V and 0 bases from J, with 17 bases between. Germline lookup yields CDR1 MGHRA and CDR2 YSYEKL. The CDR3 has 17 residues. The CDR3 DNA reads as TGCGCCAGCAGCCAATTTGGGGGCCGGACACCCTCCTACGAGCAGTACTTC. Amino acid sequence: CASSQFGGRTPSYEQYF.